This T cell receptor (beta chain) derives from a study of blood T cell repertoires in COVID-19. Turning to the study itself: T cells, B-cell-depleted T cells, or PBMCs supplied cDNA or gDNA.

Germline V gives CDR1 SGHRS, CDR2 YFSETQ. With V trimmed by 4 bases and J by 5 bases, 4 bases remained unmatched. The CDR3 loop spans 14 amino acids. Data came from immunoSEQ multiplex PCR; TCRdb stores just in-frame clones and leaves some out. Here the sample spans about 160,000 clones, around 82% being singletons. Recruitment covered about two dozen US areas and drew participants whose ages spanned roughly 18 to 89 years. Participant reports of clinical history set cohort assignment. As concerns this clone: The same CDR3 is also encoded by other DNA sequences in this sample.

The gene calls are TRBV5-1 and TRBJ1-4; 8 bases match TRBD1. The sequence came from a man aged 35 to 55 who had recovered from COVID-19. The sample taken for sequencing was PBMCs or T cells enriched from blood (not recorded which). CDR3 protein: CASSPGQGNEKLFF. Written as DNA, the CDR3 is TGCGCCAGCAGCCCCGGACAGGGAAATGAAAAACTGTTTTTT.